Detailed here is one T cell receptor (beta chain). The specificity of this receptor is unknown. No qualities accompany the bases; no much larger clone lies one base away. The germline V gene sets CDR1 to MNHNS and CDR2 to SASEGT. The cysteine opens and the phenylalanine closes a CDR3 of 17 amino acids. Solely the CDR3 DNA is kept, with 51 bases framed from the first base. V is cut back by 6 bases and J by 4 bases, with 12 bases in the junction unmatched. Libraries were built with 5' RACE. Sequencing took place on an Illumina HiSeq 2000. A universal primer binding site was added through template switching, and the final cDNA carried a unique molecular identifier so that TCR cDNA molecules could be counted accurately. Specific primers in the conserved constant-segment region were used to synthesize first-strand cDNA for TCR alpha and beta chains. To control for contamination, every cDNA library was double barcoded, receiving both a SMART-Mk sample barcode and Illumina barcodes. Two successive PCR steps introduced TruSeq adapter sequences along with Illumina sample barcodes. The Illumina HiSeq platform was used with custom primers to sequence TCR alpha and beta cDNA libraries. Per the source publication's procedure: MiGEC processed the raw reads to extract unique molecular identifiers, while MiXCR was used to determine the CDR3 positions. Recombination models were inferred per individual with the repgenHMM and IGoR tools using an EM algorithm. The tcR package in R was used for shared clonotype analysis, with sharing normalized by the product of cloneset sizes. To study raw recombination without the effects of thymic and clonal selection, out-of-frame nonproductive sequences were analyzed. Using fastp at Q25 and MiXCR, TCRdb reprocessed the public reads and kept productive beta chains. Entries are consolidated by CDR3 protein sequence, retaining the most common genes and DNA. The V and J calls were determined by TCRdb, not by the authors. The sample profile shows around 960,000 distinct CDR3 sequences; more than 9% of them were found once. The ten largest account for roughly 1.6% of the sample.

The record originates from a study of identical twins (dated by TCRdb to 2015 to 2016). For context, the study as a whole: To test whether fetal clonotypes persist, this study deep-sequenced TCR alpha and beta repertoires from monozygotic twins, from unrelated adults of various ages, and from cord blood. To rule out contamination, replicate twin experiments were performed at different times with different library preparation protocols.

Summary of the overall study and its limitations: Conclusions relied on cross-sectional statistical analysis, since the same donors could not be followed over many years. In monozygotic twins, recombination models systematically underestimated out-of-frame TCR alpha sharing, but the models matched the sharing seen between unrelated individuals. Fewer insertions were carried by abundant cord blood beta clonotypes, a similar but weaker trend appeared in young adult naive repertoires, and no such trend appeared in memory repertoires. The excess sharing between twins in beta out-of-frame sequences was weaker because fewer shared sequences reduced the signal-to-noise ratio. Zero-insertion analyses could be partly confounded by invariant T cells such as MAIT and iNKT, though diverse VJ usage argued against such confounding for most clonotypes. Compared with coincidental sharing between unrelated individuals, out-of-frame TCR alpha sequences shared between twins showed an excess of sequences with low generation probability.

Every donor was a healthy Caucasian. The twin cohort comprised three pairs of female monozygotic twins, all aged about 18 to 29 years. Peripheral blood mononuclear cells were the source from which RNA for the TCR libraries was isolated. These data also formed part of another study, on yellow fever vaccine responses in identical twins. From the second report: According to the authors, the vaccine-induced T cell response in identical twins seemed to be partly convergent and partly specific to each individual. Focusing on identical twins, the study followed the T cell clones that responded to the vaccine, and did so with precision.

The receptor was isolated from a woman younger than 30 in good health. The specimen was PBMCs. The chain is made from TRBV6-1 and TRBJ1-1, with 12 junctional bases fitting TRBD1. This receptor carries the CDR3 CASSRVPGQGAVTEAFF. The DNA reads TGTGCCAGCAGCCGCGTCCCGGGACAGGGGGCGGTCACTGAAGCTTTCTTT.